The 27 T cell receptor beta chains given below trace back to one sample, sequenced in a study of early T cells in non-severe SARS-CoV-2 infection. TCRdb processed the 5' RACE reads anew with MiXCR; each CDR3 protein has one entry. Among 50,000 to 65,000 distinct CDR3 sequences listed, 10% to 15% were seen once. Specimen: whole blood. The receptors were gathered from an adult who was a healthcare worker with PCR-confirmed SARS-CoV-2 infection or an uninfected control (not recorded which).

This clonotype was detected ten times or more. The rearrangement joins TRBV18 to TRBJ1-1; D is possibly TRBD1 (6 bases). This CDR3 is built from 15 residues. In germline, CDR1 is KGHSH, CDR2 LQKENI. V shed 1 base and J shed 2 bases, with 11 bases lying between them. The CDR3 DNA follows: TGTGCCAGCTCACCACAATCAGGGGCCAACACTGAAGCTTTCTTT. Translation gives CASSPQSGANTEAFF.

This clonotype was seen many times. The V gene is TRBV6-2 or TRBV6-3, the J gene TRBJ1-1, with TRBD1 identical over 8 bases. V shed 6 bases and J 3 bases; nucleotides not matched to a gene: 6. This CDR3 has 14 amino acids. Germline CDR1 reads MNHEY; CDR2 reads SVGEGT. CDR3: CASSLTGAYTEAFF. For the CDR3, the DNA is TGTGCCAGCAGCCTGACAGGGGCCTACACTGAAGCTTTCTTT.

V and J are TRBV12-3 or TRBV12-4 and TRBJ2-7; TRBD2 aligns across 12 bases. This CDR3 is built from 15 residues. The V segment lost 2 bases and the J segment 6 bases; nucleotides outside the gene matches: 5. CDR3 in DNA: TGTGCCAGCAGTTTACTAGCGGGGGGGCCTGCCGAGCAGTACTTC. As protein: CASSLLAGGPAEQYF.

This clonotype came up a few times. J is TRBJ2-5 and V is TRBV6-2 or TRBV6-3; TRBD2 matches 7 bases. This CDR3 region has 15 residues. Germline V gene sequence: CDR1 MNHEY, CDR2 SVGEGT. The V and J ends lost 0 bases and 3 bases, in that order; junction bases with no gene match: 4. DNA of the CDR3: TGTGCCAGCAGTTACTCTTTAGGACTAGAAGAGACCCAGTACTTC. Its translation: CASSYSLGLEETQYF.

This chain uses TRBV6-1 with TRBJ1-2, with no clear D. Trimming took off 1 base at V and 8 bases at J, with 14 bases between the two ends. This CDR3 region has 14 residues. CDR1 is MNHNS and CDR2 is SASEGT in the germline V gene. CDR3 residues: CASSEDNLPLGYTF. CDR3 nucleotides: TGTGCCAGCAGTGAAGATAACCTTCCCCTCGGCTACACCTTC.

The V call is TRBV20-1, the J call TRBJ2-5, with 12 nucleotides matching TRBD2. V was clipped by 6 bases and J by 4 bases; unmatched bases: 9. In germline, CDR1 is DFQATT, CDR2 SNEGSKA (reference sequence). The CDR3 consists of 15 residues. The CDR3 DNA reads TGCAGTGCCAGATCTAGCGGGGGGGCAGGAGAGACCCAGTACTTC. Translated: CSARSSGGAGETQYF.

At least ten counts were recorded for this clonotype. The chain has TRBV13 and TRBJ1-2; TRBD1 might be the D (6 bases). The CDR3 runs to 15 residues. Per germline, CDR1 PRHDT and CDR2 FYEKMQ (reference sequence). Trimming took off 1 base at V and 4 bases at J, with 13 bases between the two ends. CDR3 in DNA: TGTGCCAGCAGCTTAGATAGCAGGGGTGTCTATGGCTACACCTTC. It is translated as CASSLDSRGVYGYTF. The full variable domain, in which reference TRBV13 and TRBJ1-2 provide the parts outside the CDR3, is AAGVIQSPRHLIKEKRETATLKCYPIPRHDTVYWYQQGPGQDPQFLISFYEKMQSDKGSIPDRFSAQQFSDYHSELNMSSLELGDSALYFCASSLDSRGVYGYTFGSGTRLTVV.

This clonotype was seen ten or more times. V gene TRBV2 combines with J gene TRBJ1-5, with a possible D match to TRBD1 (5 bases). Germline V gene sequence: CDR1 SNHLY, CDR2 FYNNEI. V was cut by 10 bases and J by 4 bases, with 14 bases left in between. The CDR3 is made up of 13 amino acids. The CDR3 sequence: CATRGFDNQPQHF. The CDR3 nucleotides read TGTGCCACCCGGGGGTTCGATAATCAGCCCCAGCATTTT.

The chain combines TRBV29-1 with TRBJ2-3, with D unresolved. Per germline, CDR1 SQVTM and CDR2 ANQGSEA. V lost 3 bases and J lost 6, with 4 bases in between. The CDR3 is 10 amino acids. The CDR3 DNA is TGCAGCGTTGAGGGGGATACGCAGTATTTT. It codes for CSVEGDTQYF.

This clonotype was counted at least ten times. The chain is built from TRBV10-3 and TRBJ2-3; a weak D match, TRBD2 (6 bases). V was clipped by 0 bases and J by 2 bases, with 9 bases between them. Germline V gene lookup returns CDR1 ENHRY and CDR2 SYGVKD. This CDR3 has 15 residues. CDR3 coding DNA: TGTGCCATCAGTGAGTCGGAGGGAGTCACAGATACGCAGTATTTT. This translates into CAISESEGVTDTQYF.

The chain recombines TRBV7-2 with TRBJ2-3; D may be TRBD1 or TRBD2 (5 bases each). The V gene lost 1 base and the J gene lost 1 base, with 12 bases spanning the gap. CDR3 size: 16 residues. Germline values: CDR1 SGHTA, CDR2 FQGNSA. In DNA, the CDR3 is TGTGCCAGCAGCTTAGGGGACCTTCCCGGCACAGATACGCAGTATTTT. It yields the protein CASSLGDLPGTDTQYF.

This clonotype was observed a handful of times. The chain is built from TRBV30 and TRBJ2-7; D might be TRBD2 (5 bases). This CDR3 region has 16 residues. Germline-derived CDR1 and CDR2 are GTSNPN and SVGIG (reference sequence). The V end was cut by 4 bases, the J end by 5 bases, with 24 bases between. CDR3: CAWTVDSARLFNEQYF. CDR3 coding DNA: TGTGCCTGGACGGTGGACTCCGCCCGGTTGTTCAACGAGCAGTACTTC.

This clonotype showed up many times. This chain connects TRBV7-9 to TRBJ1-1; D call uncertain. Germline V gene data show CDR1 as SEHNR and CDR2 as FQNEAQ (reference sequence). The V end lost 1 base, the J end lost 6 bases, and 12 bases lay between the germline ends. This CDR3 has 14 residues. The CDR3 DNA reads TGTGCCAGCAGCTTAGTAATGGGAGACCCTGAAGCTTTCTTT. Translation gives CASSLVMGDPEAFF.

This clonotype was picked up many times. This chain connects TRBV28 to TRBJ1-1, with D perhaps matching TRBD1 (6 bases). The CDR3 length is 15 residues. Trimming removed 0 bases at V and 1 base at J, with 9 bases between. Germline values: CDR1 MDHEN, CDR2 SYDVKM. The CDR3 DNA sequence: TGTGCCAGCAGTTTATGGGACAGTTCGAACACTGAAGCTTTCTTT. This codes for CASSLWDSSNTEAFF.

Ten or more counts support this clonotype. V and J are TRBV10-3 and TRBJ2-7; 9 bases fit TRBD1. The germline gives CDR1 ENHRY, CDR2 SYGVKD. The CDR3 is made up of 14 amino acids. V lost 6 bases, J lost 4 bases, and 7 bases stayed unmatched. The CDR3 sequence is CAIRPGTGIYEQYF. In DNA, the CDR3 is TGTGCCATCAGACCCGGGACAGGGATTTACGAGCAGTACTTC.

The chain joins TRBV11-2 to TRBJ1-2, with 9 nucleotides matching TRBD1. The CDR3 sequence is 14 residues long. CDR1 is SGHAT and CDR2 is FQNNGV in the germline V gene. J lost 6 bases, V lost 5 bases, and 7 bases had no gene match. The CDR3 DNA is TGTGCCAGCAGCCAATTTCGACAGGGGGATGGCTACACCTTC. Translated: CASSQFRQGDGYTF.

This clonotype was recorded many times. The chain employs TRBV2 and TRBJ1-2; D remains unclear. Germline V CDR1 and CDR2: SNHLY, FYNNEI. Trimming took 4 bases from V and 4 from J, leaving 7 bases between them. The CDR3 extends over 12 amino acids. CDR3 DNA: TGTGCCAGCAGTGGGCAGACCTATGGCTACACCTTC. Translating it yields CASSGQTYGYTF.

This clonotype was seen more than once but under ten times. One end of the junction is discordant with germline, which a read error may explain. This chain uses TRBV29-1 with TRBJ2-3, with 8 nucleotides matching TRBD2. The germline V gene encodes CDR1 SQVTM and CDR2 ANQGSEA. This CDR3 has 12 residues. The CDR3 DNA reads as TGCAGCGTTGGGACTAGCAGAGATACGCAGTATTTT. Amino acid sequence: CSVGTSRDTQYF.

The chain links TRBV29-1 to TRBJ1-4; D is uncertain. Trimming removed 5 bases from V and 7 bases from J, with 8 bases in between. The CDR3 runs 11 residues. Germline CDR1 reads SQVTM; CDR2 reads ANQGSEA. The CDR3 reads CSVLRGEKLFF. The CDR3 DNA is TGCAGCGTTCTTCGGGGTGAAAAACTGTTTTTT.

This clonotype has a count of ten or more. V is TRBV7-9 and J is TRBJ1-1; TRBD1 agrees at 10 bases. Germline assignment: CDR1 SEHNR and CDR2 FQNEAQ (reference sequence). The CDR3 is made up of 15 amino acids. The V gene end was trimmed by 4 bases and the J gene end by 5 bases; junction bases not matched to a gene: 7. Here the CDR3 DNA reads TGTGCCAGCAGCTCCTGGGACAGGGGAGGGACTGAAGCTTTCTTT. Translating gives CASSSWDRGGTEAFF.

The rearrangement links TRBV3-1 to TRBJ1-3; D ambiguous. The germline CDR1 and CDR2 sequences are LGHDT and YNNKEL (reference sequence). This CDR3 has 15 residues. V lost 1 base, J lost 4 bases, and 11 bases lay in between. CDR3 DNA: TGTGCCAGCAGCCAAGCCACAACCTCCGGAAACACCATATATTTT. Its protein is CASSQATTSGNTIYF.

This clonotype was observed at least ten times. The chain carries TRBV20-1 and TRBJ2-3, with TRBD1 identical over 9 bases. V was pared by 5 bases and J by 0 bases, with 6 bases of the junction left unmatched. The V gene's germline CDR1 is DFQATT and CDR2 SNEGSKA (reference sequence). There are 15 residues in the CDR3. The CDR3 protein is CSARGQGRSTDTQYF. CDR3 DNA: TGCAGTGCTCGTGGACAGGGGAGGAGCACAGATACGCAGTATTTT.

This clonotype was counted a few times. The chain uses TRBV6-5 and TRBJ1-6, with 7 bases fitting TRBD1. From germline, CDR1 is MNHEY and CDR2 SVGAGI. Trimming at V came to 6 bases and at J to 9 bases, leaving 8 bases not matched to a gene. The CDR3 is 14 residues long. In DNA form, the CDR3 reads TGTGCCAGCAGCCGACAGGGAATGAGTTCACCCCTCCACTTT. Translation gives CASSRQGMSSPLHF.

V is TRBV10-3 and J is TRBJ1-1; no firm D call. Trimming left V 6 bases short and J 2 bases short, with 7 bases between. CDR3 length: 12 amino acids. Germline lookup yields CDR1 ENHRY and CDR2 SYGVKD. The CDR3 here is CAIRSVNTEAFF. The CDR3 DNA is TGTGCCATCAGGTCAGTCAACACTGAAGCTTTCTTT.

The rearrangement links TRBV18 to TRBJ1-1; 10 nucleotides agree with TRBD1. Germline CDR1 and CDR2: KGHSH and LQKENI. The CDR3 is 15 residues long. The V gene end was trimmed by 3 bases and the J gene end by 0 bases; junction bases not matched to a gene: 1. CDR3 amino acids: CASSPTGGMNTEAFF. The CDR3 nucleotides read TGTGCCAGCTCACCGACAGGGGGCATGAACACTGAAGCTTTCTTT.

The V and J genes are TRBV20-1 and TRBJ2-1; possibly TRBD2 for D (6 bases). Germline V gene data show CDR1 as DFQATT and CDR2 as SNEGSKA (reference sequence). There are 13 residues in the CDR3. Trimming cost V 3 bases and J 4 bases, with 10 bases left between them. In DNA, the CDR3 is TGCAGTGCTAGGGAGGGGTTGTACAATGAGCAGTTCTTC. This sequence encodes CSAREGLYNEQFF.

The rearrangement joins TRBV10-3 to TRBJ2-7; 7 bases map to TRBD2. From germline, CDR1 is ENHRY and CDR2 SYGVKD. Trimming cost V 6 bases and J 1 base; bases outside gene matches: 6. The CDR3 length is 14 residues. The CDR3 here is CAIRPTSESYEQYF. Written as DNA, the CDR3 is TGTGCCATCAGGCCAACTAGCGAGTCCTACGAGCAGTACTTC.